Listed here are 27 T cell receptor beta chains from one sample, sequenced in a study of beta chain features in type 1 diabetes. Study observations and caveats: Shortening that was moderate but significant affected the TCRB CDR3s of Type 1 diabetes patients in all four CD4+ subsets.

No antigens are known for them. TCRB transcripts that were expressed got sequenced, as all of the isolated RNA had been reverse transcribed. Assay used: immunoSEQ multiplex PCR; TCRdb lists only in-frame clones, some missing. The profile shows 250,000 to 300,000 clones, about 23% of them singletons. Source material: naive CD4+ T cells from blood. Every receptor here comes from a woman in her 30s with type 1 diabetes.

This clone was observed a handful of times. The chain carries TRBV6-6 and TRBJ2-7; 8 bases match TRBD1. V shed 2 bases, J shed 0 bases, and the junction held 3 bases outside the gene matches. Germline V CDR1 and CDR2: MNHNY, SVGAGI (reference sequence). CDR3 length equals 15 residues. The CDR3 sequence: CASSYRDRGSYEQYF. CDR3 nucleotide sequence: TGTGCCAGCAGTTACCGAGACAGGGGCTCCTACGAGCAGTACTTC.

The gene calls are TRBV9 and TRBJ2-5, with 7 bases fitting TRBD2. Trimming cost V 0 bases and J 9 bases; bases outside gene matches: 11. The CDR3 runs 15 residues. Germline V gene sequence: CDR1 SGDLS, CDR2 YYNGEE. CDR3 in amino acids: CASSVGASGIEAQYF. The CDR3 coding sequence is TGTGCCAGCAGCGTAGGAGCCAGCGGGATCGAAGCCCAGTACTTC.

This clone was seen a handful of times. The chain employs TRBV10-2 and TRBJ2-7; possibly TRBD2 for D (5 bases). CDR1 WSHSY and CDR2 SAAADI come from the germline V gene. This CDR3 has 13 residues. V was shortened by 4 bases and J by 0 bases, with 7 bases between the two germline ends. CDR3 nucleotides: TGCGCCAGCAGTGCCAGCGGCTCCTACGAGCAGTACTTC. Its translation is CASSASGSYEQYF.

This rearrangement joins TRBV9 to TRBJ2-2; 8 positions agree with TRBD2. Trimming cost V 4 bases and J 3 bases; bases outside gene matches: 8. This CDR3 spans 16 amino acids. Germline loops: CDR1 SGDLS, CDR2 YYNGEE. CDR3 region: CASSPRGGGYTGELFF. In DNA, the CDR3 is TGTGCCAGCAGCCCCCGGGGGGGCGGATACACCGGGGAGCTGTTTTTT.

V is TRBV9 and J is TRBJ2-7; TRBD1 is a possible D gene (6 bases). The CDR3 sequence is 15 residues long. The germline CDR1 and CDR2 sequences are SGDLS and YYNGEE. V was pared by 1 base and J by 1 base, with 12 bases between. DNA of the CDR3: TGTGCCAGCAGCGTAAGAGCTCAGGGGTCCTACGAGCAGTACTTC. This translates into CASSVRAQGSYEQYF. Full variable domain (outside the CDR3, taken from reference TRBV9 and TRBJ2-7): DSGVTQTPKHLITATGQRVTLRCSPRSGDLSVYWYQQSLDQGLQFLIQYYNGEERAKGNILERFSAQQFPDLHSELNLSSLELGDSALYFCASSVRAQGSYEQYFGPGTRLTVT.

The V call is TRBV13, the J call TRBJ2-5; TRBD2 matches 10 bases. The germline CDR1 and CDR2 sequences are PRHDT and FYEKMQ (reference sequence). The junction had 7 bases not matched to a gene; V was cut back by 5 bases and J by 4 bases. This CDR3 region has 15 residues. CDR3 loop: CASSRQAGGGETQYF. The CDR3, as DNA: TGTGCCAGCAGCCGGCAAGCGGGAGGGGGAGAGACCCAGTACTTC.

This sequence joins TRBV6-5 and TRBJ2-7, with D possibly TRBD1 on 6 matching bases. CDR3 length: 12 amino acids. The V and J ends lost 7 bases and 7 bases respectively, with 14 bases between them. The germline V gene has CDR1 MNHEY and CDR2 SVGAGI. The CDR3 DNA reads TGTGCCAGCAAAAACAGGGTCTTGGAGCAGTACTTC. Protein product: CASKNRVLEQYF.

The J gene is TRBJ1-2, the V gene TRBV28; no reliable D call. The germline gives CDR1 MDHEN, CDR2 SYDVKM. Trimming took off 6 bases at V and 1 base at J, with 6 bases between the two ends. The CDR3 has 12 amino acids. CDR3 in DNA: TGTGCCAGCAGCGTCCTTAACTATGGCTACACCTTC. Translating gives CASSVLNYGYTF.

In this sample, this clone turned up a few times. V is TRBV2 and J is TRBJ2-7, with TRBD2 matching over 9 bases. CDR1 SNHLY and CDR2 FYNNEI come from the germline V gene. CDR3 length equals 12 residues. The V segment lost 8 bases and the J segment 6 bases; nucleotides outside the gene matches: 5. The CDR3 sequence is CASLLAGSEQYF. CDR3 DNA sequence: TGTGCCAGCTTGCTAGCGGGAAGCGAGCAGTACTTC.

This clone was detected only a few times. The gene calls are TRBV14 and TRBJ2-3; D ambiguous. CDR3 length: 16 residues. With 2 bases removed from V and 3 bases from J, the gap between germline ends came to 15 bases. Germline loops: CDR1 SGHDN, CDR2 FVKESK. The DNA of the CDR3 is TGTGCCAGCAGCCAATTTCGCTCTTCGACTACAGATACGCAGTATTTT. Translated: CASSQFRSSTTDTQYF.

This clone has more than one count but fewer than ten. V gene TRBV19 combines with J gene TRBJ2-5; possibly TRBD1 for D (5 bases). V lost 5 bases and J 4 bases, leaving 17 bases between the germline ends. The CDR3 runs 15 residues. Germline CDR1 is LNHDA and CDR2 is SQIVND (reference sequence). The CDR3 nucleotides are TGTGCCAGTAGTGCGGCGTCAGGGTGGCGAGAGACCCAGTACTTC. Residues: CASSAASGWRETQYF.

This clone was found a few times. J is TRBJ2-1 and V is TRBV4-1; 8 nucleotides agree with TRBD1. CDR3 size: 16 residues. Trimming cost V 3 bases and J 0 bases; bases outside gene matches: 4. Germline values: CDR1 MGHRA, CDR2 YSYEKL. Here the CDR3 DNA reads TGCGCCAGCAGCCAGAGGGACAGGAGCTCCTACAATGAGCAGTTCTTC. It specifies CASSQRDRSSYNEQFF.

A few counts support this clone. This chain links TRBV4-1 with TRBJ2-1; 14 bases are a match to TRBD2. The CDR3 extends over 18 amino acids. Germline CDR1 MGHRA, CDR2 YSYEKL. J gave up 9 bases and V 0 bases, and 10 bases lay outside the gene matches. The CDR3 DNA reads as TGCGCCAGCAGCCAAGAAGCGGGACTAGCGGGAGTCTTTCTTGAGCAGTTCTTC. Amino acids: CASSQEAGLAGVFLEQFF.

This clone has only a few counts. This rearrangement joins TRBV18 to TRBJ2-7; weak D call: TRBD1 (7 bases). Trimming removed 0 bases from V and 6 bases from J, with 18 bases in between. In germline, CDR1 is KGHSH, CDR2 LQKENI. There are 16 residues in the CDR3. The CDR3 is CASSPPGQAGGPEQYF. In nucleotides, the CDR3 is TGTGCCAGCTCACCACCGGGCCAGGCAGGGGGGCCCGAGCAGTACTTC.

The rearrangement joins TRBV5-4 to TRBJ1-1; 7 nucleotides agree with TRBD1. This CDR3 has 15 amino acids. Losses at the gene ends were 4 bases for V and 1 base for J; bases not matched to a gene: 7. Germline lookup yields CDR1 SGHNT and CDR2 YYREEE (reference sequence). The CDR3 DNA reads TGTGCCAGCAGCATCCGACAGGGAGCGAACACTGAAGCTTTCTTT. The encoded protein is CASSIRQGANTEAFF.

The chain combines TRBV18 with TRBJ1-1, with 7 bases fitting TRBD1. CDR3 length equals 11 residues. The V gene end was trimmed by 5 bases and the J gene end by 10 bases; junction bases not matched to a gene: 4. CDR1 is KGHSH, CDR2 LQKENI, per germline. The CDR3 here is CASSDREAAFF. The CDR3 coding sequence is TGTGCCAGCTCAGACAGGGAGGCAGCTTTCTTT.

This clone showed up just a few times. The CDR3 spells CASSYPTGQSYEQYF. CDR3 bases: TGTGCCAGCAGTTACCCCACAGGGCAGTCCTACGAGCAGTACTTC. The chain recombines TRBV6-6 with TRBJ2-7; a weak D match, TRBD1 (6 bases). Trimming cost V 2 bases and J 1 base, with 12 bases left between them. Germline CDR1 and CDR2: MNHNY and SVGAGI (reference sequence). CDR3 size: 15 residues.

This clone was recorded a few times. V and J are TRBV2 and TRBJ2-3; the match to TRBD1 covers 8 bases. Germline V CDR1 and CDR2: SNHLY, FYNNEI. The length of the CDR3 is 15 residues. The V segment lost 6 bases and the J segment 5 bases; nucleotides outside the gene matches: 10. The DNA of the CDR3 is TGTGCCAGCAGAGGGGACAGGTCTCGAGGAGATACGCAGTATTTT. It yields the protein CASRGDRSRGDTQYF.

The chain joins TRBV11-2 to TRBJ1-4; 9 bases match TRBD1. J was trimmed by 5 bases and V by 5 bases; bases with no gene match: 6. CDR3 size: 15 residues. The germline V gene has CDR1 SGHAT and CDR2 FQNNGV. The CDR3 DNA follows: TGTGCCAGCAGCGCAACCGGGACAGGGAATGAAAAACTGTTTTTT. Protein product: CASSATGTGNEKLFF. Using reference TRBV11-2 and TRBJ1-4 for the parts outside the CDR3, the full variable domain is EAGVAQSPRYKIIEKRQSVAFWCNPISGHATLYWYQQILGQGPKLLIQFQNNGVVDDSQLPKDRFSAERLKGVDSTLKIQPAKLEDSAVYLCASSATGTGNEKLFFGSGTQLSVL.

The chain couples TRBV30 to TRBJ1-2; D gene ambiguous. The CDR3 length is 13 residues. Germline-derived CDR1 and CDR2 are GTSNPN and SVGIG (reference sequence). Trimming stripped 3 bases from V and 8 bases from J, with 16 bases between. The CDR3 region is CAWSFRGLGGYTF. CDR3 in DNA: TGTGCCTGGAGCTTTCGAGGGTTGGGCGGCTACACCTTC.

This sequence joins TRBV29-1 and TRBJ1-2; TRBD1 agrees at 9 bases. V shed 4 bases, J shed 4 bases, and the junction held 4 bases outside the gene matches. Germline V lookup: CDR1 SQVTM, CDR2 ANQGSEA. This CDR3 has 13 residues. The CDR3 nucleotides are TGCAGCGTTGGGACAGGGGAGGGCTATGGCTACACCTTC. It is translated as CSVGTGEGYGYTF.

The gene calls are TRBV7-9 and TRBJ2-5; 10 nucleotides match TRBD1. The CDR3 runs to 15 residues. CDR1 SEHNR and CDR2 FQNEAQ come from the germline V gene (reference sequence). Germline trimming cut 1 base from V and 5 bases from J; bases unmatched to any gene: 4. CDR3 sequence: CASSLGTGGMETQYF. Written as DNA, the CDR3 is TGTGCCAGCAGCTTAGGGACAGGGGGAATGGAGACCCAGTACTTC.

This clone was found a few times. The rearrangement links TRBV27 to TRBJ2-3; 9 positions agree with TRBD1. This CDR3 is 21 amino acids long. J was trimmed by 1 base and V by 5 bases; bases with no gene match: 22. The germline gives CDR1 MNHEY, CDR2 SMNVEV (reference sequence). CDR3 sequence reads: CASSTLHPGQGFGKGTDTQYF. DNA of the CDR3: TGTGCCAGCAGTACCCTCCATCCGGGACAGGGTTTTGGGAAGGGCACAGATACGCAGTATTTT.

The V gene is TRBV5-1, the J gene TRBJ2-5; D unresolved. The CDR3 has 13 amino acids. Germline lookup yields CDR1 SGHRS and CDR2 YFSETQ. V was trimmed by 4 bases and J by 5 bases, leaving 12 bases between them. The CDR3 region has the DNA TGCGCCAGCAGCGGGCAGGATAAGGAGACCCAGTACTTC. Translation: CASSGQDKETQYF. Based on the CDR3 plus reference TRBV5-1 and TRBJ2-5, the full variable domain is KAGVTQTPRYLIKTRGQQVTLSCSPISGHRSVSWYQQTPGQGLQFLFEYFSETQRNKGNFPGRFSGRQFSNSRSEMNVSTLELGDSALYLCASSGQDKETQYFGPGTRLLVL.

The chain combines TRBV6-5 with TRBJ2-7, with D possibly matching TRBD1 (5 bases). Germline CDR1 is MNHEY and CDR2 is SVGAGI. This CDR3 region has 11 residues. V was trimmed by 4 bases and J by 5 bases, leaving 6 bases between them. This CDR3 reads CASSSGHEQYF. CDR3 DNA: TGTGCCAGCAGTTCAGGGCACGAGCAGTACTTC.

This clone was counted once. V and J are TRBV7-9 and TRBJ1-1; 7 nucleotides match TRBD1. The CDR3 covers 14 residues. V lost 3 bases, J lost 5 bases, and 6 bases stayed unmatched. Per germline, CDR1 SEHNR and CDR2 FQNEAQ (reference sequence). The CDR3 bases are TGTGCCAGCAGCTTGTACAGGGGAGAAACTGAAGCTTTCTTT. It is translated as CASSLYRGETEAFF.

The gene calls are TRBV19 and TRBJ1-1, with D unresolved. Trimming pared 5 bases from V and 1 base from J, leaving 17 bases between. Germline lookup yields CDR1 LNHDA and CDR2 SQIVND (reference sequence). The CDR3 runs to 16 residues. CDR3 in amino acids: CASSVLGVSPNTEAFF. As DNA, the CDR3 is TGTGCCAGTAGTGTTTTGGGCGTCAGCCCGAACACTGAAGCTTTCTTT. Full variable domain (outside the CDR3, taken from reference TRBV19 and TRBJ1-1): DGGITQSPKYLFRKEGQNVTLSCEQNLNHDAMYWYRQDPGQGLRLIYYSQIVNDFQKGDIAEGYSVSREKKESFPLTVTSAQKNPTAFYLCASSVLGVSPNTEAFFGQGTRLTVV.